This T cell receptor (beta chain) comes out of a study of blood T cell repertoires in COVID-19. The overall study: T cells, B-cell-depleted T cells, or PBMCs provided the cDNA or gDNA that served as material.

Original data processing: By means of reference gene primer amplification, nucleated cell counts were estimated. Measured with immunoSEQ multiplex PCR; TCRdb has only the in-frame clones, and not every one. D and trimming come from the DNA, and the V and J calls and clone size come from that table. Among about half a million clones listed, around 85% were seen once. The CDR3 totals 15 residues. V was clipped by 2 bases and J by 3 bases; unmatched bases: 4. Germline V lookup: CDR1 SGHRS, CDR2 YFSETQ. This sequence originates from a human donor in a cohort sampled during active COVID-19. Sequencing was carried out using peripheral blood. The chain joins TRBV5-1 to TRBJ2-3; 9 bases align to TRBD2. DNA for the CDR3: TGCGCCAGCAGCTTTGGCGGGGGGGGGACAGATACGCAGTATTTT. It codes for CASSFGGGGTDTQYF.